The present T cell receptor beta chain was sequenced within a study of blood T cell repertoires in COVID-19. How the authors handled the data: Estimation of nucleated cell counts relied on the amplification of reference gene primers. The method was immunoSEQ multiplex PCR; TCRdb's version includes in-frame clones alone and lacks a portion of them. V and J calls and clone size are given by that table; D and trimming were obtained from the DNA. The sample shows fewer than 200,000 clones, about 84% of them seen only once. J was trimmed by 7 bases and V by 4 bases; bases with no gene match: 12. Germline-derived CDR1 and CDR2 are MNHEY and SVGAGI. The CDR3 runs to 16 residues.

This clonotype originated in a man in his forties or fifties who had recovered from COVID-19. The chain has TRBV6-5 and TRBJ1-4; 7 positions agree with TRBD1. Sequencing was carried out using PBMCs or T cells enriched from blood (not recorded which). The CDR3, as DNA: TGTGCCAGCAGTTCGCAGGGGGGCGGCCGAACTGAAAAACTGTTTTTT. This sequence encodes CASSSQGGGRTEKLFF.